A selection of T cell receptor beta chains follows, all from one sample in a study of T cell responses to AZD1222 COVID-19 vaccine. Clones were read by immunoSEQ multiplex PCR, and TCRdb kept only the in-frame ones, dropping some. The table lists 85,000 to 120,000 clones, 85% to 90% of them singletons. Sequences were derived from peripheral blood, sampled on day 0 of AZD1222 vaccination. Receptors originate from an adult in good health. CDR3s include the opening cysteine and the closing phenylalanine or tryptophan. The D gene is left open where the match is weak. The size of a clone is reported for some rows only, either as once, few or many, or as a class for expanded clones.

v_call	j_call	clone_size	d_call	cdr3_aa	cdr3_nt
TRBV7-2	TRBJ2-1	.	.	CASSLWRSRSSYNEQFF	TGTGCCAGCAGCTTATGGAGAAGCAGGAGCTCCTACAATGAGCAGTTCTTC
TRBV7-9	TRBJ1-2	.	.	CASSPELGGYTF	TGTGCCAGCAGCCCTGAACTGGGAGGCTACACCTTC
TRBV15	TRBJ2-3	.	.	CATREGISTDTQYF	TGTGCCACCAGAGAGGGGATTAGCACAGATACGCAGTATTTT
TRBV4-2	TRBJ2-1	.	TRBD2	CASSQEGTSIQFF	TGTGCCAGCAGCCAAGAGGGGACTAGCATCCAGTTCTTC
TRBV7-9	TRBJ1-6	.	TRBD1	CASSSYRGQNSPLHF	TGTGCCAGCAGCTCGTACAGGGGGCAAAATTCACCCCTCCACTTT
TRBV12-3/TRBV12-4	TRBJ2-3	once	.	CASSLPGTDTQYF	TGTGCCAGCAGTTTACCCGGGACAGATACGCAGTATTTT
TRBV6-5	TRBJ2-6	.	.	CASTRTMANVLTF	TGTGCCAGCACACGAACGATGGCCAACGTCCTGACTTTC
TRBV3-1/TRBV3-2	TRBJ1-2	.	.	CASSQEGGDYGYTF	TGTGCCAGCAGCCAAGAAGGTGGGGACTATGGCTACACCTTC
TRBV14	TRBJ2-7	.	TRBD2	CASSQGLAGKRGTYEQYF	TGTGCCAGCAGCCAAGGACTAGCGGGAAAGAGGGGGACCTACGAGCAGTACTTC
TRBV24-1	TRBJ2-3	.	.	CATSLSGSTDTQYF	TGTGCCACCAGTCTAAGCGGGAGCACAGATACGCAGTATTTT
TRBV25-1	TRBJ2-7	.	.	CASSDGTRPYEQYF	TGTGCCAGCAGTGACGGGACCCGACCTTACGAGCAGTACTTC
TRBV27	TRBJ1-2	.	.	CASSLKGDYGYTF	TGTGCCAGCAGTCTCAAAGGGGATTATGGCTACACCTTC
TRBV29-1	TRBJ2-7	.	.	CSVVVVDEQYF	TGCAGCGTTGTAGTAGTGGACGAGCAGTACTTC
TRBV5-1	TRBJ2-5	.	TRBD2	CASSPRGGEETQYF	TGCGCCAGCAGCCCCCGGGGGGGTGAGGAGACCCAGTACTTC
TRBV10-3	TRBJ1-5	.	.	CAISDGNQPQHF	TGTGCCATCAGTGACGGAAATCAGCCCCAGCATTTT
TRBV15	TRBJ2-4	.	.	CATSRAGSNIQYF	TGTGCCACCAGCAGAGCTGGGTCAAACATTCAGTACTTC
TRBV7-8	TRBJ2-5	once	.	CASSTEGQETQYF	TGTGCCAGCAGCACGGAAGGCCAAGAGACCCAGTACTTC